The 30 T cell receptor beta chains in this list originate from one sample, sequenced in a study of CD8 T cells in ankylosing spondylitis. Whole-study results and caveats: The study identified a TCR beta motif of several highly homologous variants that appeared characteristic of ankylosing spondylitis blood.

Which antigens these TCRs recognize remains unknown. TCRdb reprocessed the 5' RACE reads with MiXCR, giving one entry per CDR3 protein. The sample records more than 650,000 distinct CDR3 sequences, 12% being singletons. The specimen sequenced was blood, either unsorted or a sorted T cell fraction (not recorded which). These receptor sequences come from a male donor with ankylosing spondylitis.

This clonotype was seen only a few times. The gene calls are TRBV7-2 and TRBJ2-7; the match to TRBD1 covers 7 bases. Looked up from germline, CDR1 is SGHTA and CDR2 is FQGNSA. This CDR3 has 15 residues. With V trimmed by 3 bases and J by 6 bases, 11 bases remained unmatched. The CDR3 protein is CASSFRQGDLSEQYF. The DNA for the CDR3 is TGTGCCAGCAGCTTTCGACAGGGAGATTTGTCCGAGCAGTACTTC.

The chain links TRBV20-1 to TRBJ1-2; D is possibly TRBD1 (5 bases). CDR1 and CDR2 from the germline V gene are DFQATT and SNEGSKA (reference sequence). Trimming took off 7 bases at V and 7 bases at J, with 13 bases between the two ends. This CDR3 comprises 11 residues. DNA of the CDR3: TGCAGTGTCAAGGGGAGGTCTGGCTACACCTTC. Encoded protein: CSVKGRSGYTF.

The sample holds many counts of this clonotype. The chain employs TRBV20-1 and TRBJ2-7, with 8 bases fitting TRBD2. The CDR3 spans 16 residues. Germline lookup yields CDR1 DFQATT and CDR2 SNEGSKA (reference sequence). Unmatched junction bases numbered 17, after V lost 3 bases and J lost 7 bases. For the CDR3, the DNA is TGCAGTGCTAGCGGGGGGGCTTTGTTTCCCTCTACGGAGCAGTACTTC. Protein sequence: CSASGGALFPSTEQYF.

V gene TRBV9 combines with J gene TRBJ2-1, with D possibly TRBD2 on 5 matching bases. V lost 3 bases to trimming and J lost 3 bases, with 13 bases between them. The germline V gene has CDR1 SGDLS and CDR2 YYNGEE. CDR3 length: 15 residues. CDR3 nucleotides: TGTGCCAGCAGCGCCGGGGTCTCAATCTACAATGAGCAGTTCTTC. It codes for CASSAGVSIYNEQFF.

This clonotype was detected only a few times. The chain uses TRBV24-1 and TRBJ2-1; 9 nucleotides line up with TRBD1. Germline CDR1 and CDR2: KGHDR and SFDVKD. The CDR3 spans 16 residues. Trimming took 4 bases from V and 11 from J; bases not matched to a gene: 14. Here the CDR3 reads CATSDPMGQGPQQQFF. The CDR3 DNA sequence: TGTGCCACCAGTGACCCCATGGGACAGGGTCCCCAACAGCAGTTCTTC.

On this clonotype: It may be a read error: a sequence one base away is much more abundant. J is TRBJ2-1 and V is TRBV5-1, with a possible D match to TRBD2 (5 bases). Germline values: CDR1 SGHRS, CDR2 YFSETQ. The CDR3 spans 14 residues. The CDR3 here is CASSSMSGYNEQLF. Written as DNA, the CDR3 is TGCGCCAGCAGCTCGATGTCGGGGTACAATGAGCAGCTCTTC.

The chain combines TRBV7-9 with TRBJ2-5; 7 nucleotides line up with TRBD2. There are 17 residues in the CDR3. Trimming at V came to 5 bases and at J to 2 bases, leaving 14 bases not matched to a gene. Germline values: CDR1 SEHNR, CDR2 FQNEAQ (reference sequence). CDR3 in amino acids: CASSPQRASGVQETQYF. CDR3 bases: TGTGCCAGCAGCCCCCAACGGGCTAGCGGCGTACAAGAGACCCAGTACTTC.

J is TRBJ2-3 and V is TRBV5-1; 7 positions match TRBD1. CDR3 length: 16 amino acids. Germline V gene lookup returns CDR1 SGHRS and CDR2 YFSETQ. The junction had 5 bases not matched to a gene; V was cut back by 0 bases and J by 1 base. The CDR3 is CASSLAGTEGTDTQYF. The CDR3 DNA is TGCGCCAGCAGCTTGGCCGGGACAGAGGGCACAGATACGCAGTATTTT.

The chain is built from TRBV25-1 and TRBJ2-5; D not resolved. Germline assignment: CDR1 MGHDK and CDR2 SYGVNS. V lost 2 bases, J lost 1 base, and 8 bases lay in between. This CDR3 spans 14 amino acids. The CDR3: CASSEQYTQETQYF. In nucleotides, the CDR3 is TGTGCCAGCAGTGAACAGTACACCCAAGAGACCCAGTACTTC.

The table lists this clonotype with a count of one. The rearrangement links TRBV20-1 to TRBJ2-1; D uncertain. Between the trimmed V and J ends, which lost 6 bases and 4 bases, there was a span of 19 bases. Germline V gives CDR1 DFQATT, CDR2 SNEGSKA (reference sequence). The CDR3 totals 15 residues. This chain's CDR3 is CSALGVEIPYNEQFF. For the CDR3, the DNA is TGCAGTGCCCTGGGTGTGGAAATCCCATACAATGAGCAGTTCTTC.

This clonotype has a count of ten or more. The chain links TRBV7-2 to TRBJ2-1; 7 bases line up with TRBD2. The trim removed 5 bases at V and 7 bases at J, leaving 11 bases unmatched. The CDR3 is 15 residues long. Germline V gene sequence: CDR1 SGHTA, CDR2 FQGNSA. In DNA form, the CDR3 reads TGTGCCAGCAGCCTACTAACGACTAGCAGAAATGAGCAGTTCTTC. Encoded protein: CASSLLTTSRNEQFF.

This clonotype was recorded at least ten times. The chain recombines TRBV20-1 with TRBJ2-7, with 7 bases matching TRBD1. This CDR3 has 12 residues. Germline values: CDR1 DFQATT, CDR2 SNEGSKA (reference sequence). The V segment lost 6 bases and the J segment 3 bases; nucleotides outside the gene matches: 5. CDR3 in DNA: TGCAGTGCCCGACAGGGAAACTACGAGCAGTACTTC. It codes for CSARQGNYEQYF.

V usage is TRBV12-3 or TRBV12-4 and J usage is TRBJ1-2; D gene uncertain. The CDR3 consists of 13 residues. V was pared by 3 bases and J by 7 bases, with 12 bases between. This CDR3 reads CASSFDTTTGYTF. The DNA of the CDR3 is TGTGCCAGCAGTTTCGACACCACTACTGGCTACACCTTC.

This sequence joins TRBV6-2 or TRBV6-3 and TRBJ2-1; perhaps TRBD1 as D (6 bases). The germline CDR1 and CDR2 sequences are MNHEY and SVGEGT. The V gene lost 4 bases and the J gene lost 7 bases, with 17 bases spanning the gap. This CDR3 has 15 residues. For the CDR3, the DNA is TGTGCCAGCAGTTCACCCGACAGGAGAGGTAATGAGCAGTTCTTC. This translates into CASSSPDRRGNEQFF.

The chain links TRBV4-3 to TRBJ1-5; D gene ambiguous. The CDR3 consists of 15 residues. CDR1 and CDR2 from the germline V gene are LGHNA and YSLEER. The V end lost 0 bases, the J end lost 3 bases, and 9 bases lay between the germline ends. CDR3 region: CASSQEAQLNQPQHF. CDR3 nucleotides: TGCGCCAGCAGCCAAGAGGCCCAGCTCAATCAGCCCCAGCATTTT.

The CDR3 coding sequence is TGTGCCAGCAGCCGGGACAGATGGAGATATCAGCCCCAGCATTTT. Translated: CASSRDRWRYQPQHF. V and J are TRBV11-3 and TRBJ1-5; TRBD1 agrees at 7 bases. Per the germline V gene, CDR1 is SGHNT and CDR2 is YENEEA. This CDR3 contains 15 residues. V shed 5 bases, J shed 5 bases, and the junction held 9 bases outside the gene matches.

This clonotype was detected ten times or more. The rearrangement uses TRBV20-1 and TRBJ1-5, with D perhaps matching TRBD1 (5 bases). With 5 bases removed from V and 0 bases from J, the gap between germline ends came to 17 bases. Germline CDR1 reads DFQATT; CDR2 reads SNEGSKA (reference sequence). CDR3 length: 16 amino acids. CDR3 DNA sequence: TGCAGTGCTGGGACCTTTGGGGACTATAGCAATCAGCCCCAGCATTTT. Translated: CSAGTFGDYSNQPQHF.

The genes are TRBV18 and TRBJ1-1, with a weak D call TRBD1 (5 bases). This CDR3 spans 13 amino acids. Germline lookup yields CDR1 KGHSH and CDR2 LQKENI. The V end was cut by 4 bases, the J end by 4 bases, with 10 bases between. The chain's CDR3 is CASSLQGLTEAFF. CDR3 in DNA: TGTGCCAGCTCACTGCAGGGACTCACTGAAGCTTTCTTT.

A few counts support this clonotype. The chain carries TRBV5-1 and TRBJ1-1; 7 positions match TRBD1. The CDR3 runs 15 residues. The germline gives CDR1 SGHRS, CDR2 YFSETQ. V lost 4 bases and J lost 4; bases outside the gene matches: 10. The CDR3 DNA is TGCGCCAGCAGCCCATTACAGGGGCCGGGCACTGAAGCTTTCTTT. It encodes CASSPLQGPGTEAFF.

A few counts support this clonotype. This chain joins TRBV6-2 or TRBV6-3 and TRBJ2-1; a possible D gene is TRBD2 (5 bases). Germline V gene lookup returns CDR1 MNHEY and CDR2 SVGEGT. V was pared by 5 bases and J by 12 bases, with 14 bases between. The CDR3 consists of 12 residues. The CDR3, as DNA: TGTGCCAGCAGTCCTTACGCCGAGGGGCAGTTCTTC. This gives the protein CASSPYAEGQFF.

The chain couples TRBV6-5 to TRBJ1-1; D might be TRBD1 (6 bases). With 0 bases removed from V and 9 bases from J, the gap between germline ends came to 14 bases. CDR3 length: 14 residues. Germline CDR1 is MNHEY and CDR2 is SVGAGI. CDR3 bases: TGTGCCAGCAGTTACTCGTGGGGGCAGGAGAAAGCTTTCTTT. Translating gives CASSYSWGQEKAFF.

As to this clonotype: In this CDR3 the conserved last residue, phenylalanine or tryptophan, is missing, so a read error is likely. The chain links TRBV28 to TRBJ1-5, with TRBD1 identical over 10 bases. Per germline, CDR1 MDHEN and CDR2 SYDVKM. CDR3 size: 14 residues. J gave up 2 bases and V 8 bases, and 3 bases lay outside the gene matches. CDR3 coding DNA: TGTGCCAGCCTCGGGACAGGGGGCAATCAGCCCCAGCATCTT. Translation: CASLGTGGNQPQHL.

CDR3 coding DNA: TGCAGTGCTCGGGGGCCGAGCCAAGAGACCCAGTACTTC. Its protein is CSARGPSQETQYF. The rearrangement uses TRBV20-1 and TRBJ2-5; D is tentatively TRBD1 or TRBD2 (6 bases each). This CDR3 region has 13 residues. Trimming removed 5 bases from V and 1 base from J, with 11 bases in between. Germline V gene sequence: CDR1 DFQATT, CDR2 SNEGSKA (reference sequence).

The table lists this clonotype with a few counts. J is TRBJ2-7 and V is TRBV7-2; TRBD2 is a possible D gene (6 bases). Germline values: CDR1 SGHTA, CDR2 FQGNSA. Trimming cost V 0 bases and J 3 bases, with 12 bases left between them. The CDR3 extends over 15 amino acids. The CDR3: CASSLAVGGIYEQYF. The DNA for the CDR3 is TGTGCCAGCAGCTTAGCAGTTGGCGGGATCTACGAGCAGTACTTC.

The genes are TRBV29-1 and TRBJ1-3; no clear D gene. V was trimmed by 4 bases and J by 0 bases, leaving 10 bases between them. This CDR3 spans 14 amino acids. The germline V gene has CDR1 SQVTM and CDR2 ANQGSEA. CDR3 loop: CSVVNPSSGNTIYF. The CDR3 DNA sequence: TGCAGCGTTGTCAATCCCAGCTCTGGAAACACCATATATTTT. The variable domain in full, completed from reference TRBV29-1 and TRBJ1-3, reads SAVISQKPSRDICQRGTSLTIQCQVDSQVTMMFWYRQQPGQSLTLIATANQGSEATYESGFVIDKFPISRPNLTFSTLTVSNMSPEDSSIYLCSVVNPSSGNTIYFGEGSWLTVV.

The chain employs TRBV27 and TRBJ2-1, with TRBD2 identical over 7 bases. The V and J ends lost 5 bases and 4 bases, in that order; junction bases with no gene match: 8. Germline assignment: CDR1 MNHEY and CDR2 SMNVEV (reference sequence). CDR3 length: 15 amino acids. The CDR3 loop reads CASSTASGAYNEQFF. In nucleotides, the CDR3 is TGTGCCAGCAGTACCGCTAGCGGAGCTTACAATGAGCAGTTCTTC.

This clonotype turned up a few times. The chain carries TRBV7-2 and TRBJ2-3, with D uncertain. The germline gives CDR1 SGHTA, CDR2 FQGNSA. V gave up 5 bases and J gave up 5 bases, with 11 bases separating them. This CDR3 is built from 13 residues. The CDR3 loop is CASSPTFGDTQYF. CDR3 bases: TGTGCCAGCAGCCCAACTTTTGGAGATACGCAGTATTTT.

V is TRBV20-1 and J is TRBJ2-3; 10 nucleotides align to TRBD2. CDR1 DFQATT and CDR2 SNEGSKA come from the germline V gene (reference sequence). The CDR3 loop spans 16 amino acids. V shed 0 bases and J 2 bases; nucleotides not matched to a gene: 5. In nucleotides, the CDR3 is TGCAGTGCTAGAGACCCCAGCGGGAGGGTCACAGATACGCAGTATTTT. Protein: CSARDPSGRVTDTQYF.

This clonotype was counted many times. The rearrangement links TRBV20-1 to TRBJ2-3; TRBD2 might be the D (5 bases). Trimming took off 4 bases at V and 5 bases at J, with 16 bases between the two ends. The CDR3 is 14 residues long. Germline CDR1 is DFQATT and CDR2 is SNEGSKA (reference sequence). This CDR3 is CSATPHGKGDTQYF. Written as DNA, the CDR3 is TGCAGTGCTACGCCCCACGGGAAGGGAGATACGCAGTATTTT.

This chain links TRBV7-8 with TRBJ2-1, with 11 nucleotides matching TRBD2. Germline-derived CDR1 and CDR2 are SGHVS and FQNEAQ. V dropped 1 base and J dropped 10; count of bases not matched to a gene: 9. The CDR3 runs to 16 residues. The CDR3 loop is CASSLGGSGRAGEQFF. The CDR3 DNA sequence: TGTGCCAGCAGCTTAGGAGGTAGCGGGAGGGCCGGGGAGCAGTTCTTC.